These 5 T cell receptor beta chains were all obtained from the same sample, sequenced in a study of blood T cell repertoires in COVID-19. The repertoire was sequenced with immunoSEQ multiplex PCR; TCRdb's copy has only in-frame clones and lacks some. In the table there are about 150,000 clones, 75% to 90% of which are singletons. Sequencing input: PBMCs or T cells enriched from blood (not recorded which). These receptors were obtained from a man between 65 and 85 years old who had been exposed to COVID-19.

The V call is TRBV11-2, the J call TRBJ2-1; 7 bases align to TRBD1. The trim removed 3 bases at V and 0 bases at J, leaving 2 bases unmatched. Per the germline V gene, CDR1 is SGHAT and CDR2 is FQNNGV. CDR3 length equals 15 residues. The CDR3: CASSFDRASYNEQFF. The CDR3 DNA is TGTGCCAGCAGCTTTGACAGGGCCTCCTACAATGAGCAGTTCTTC.

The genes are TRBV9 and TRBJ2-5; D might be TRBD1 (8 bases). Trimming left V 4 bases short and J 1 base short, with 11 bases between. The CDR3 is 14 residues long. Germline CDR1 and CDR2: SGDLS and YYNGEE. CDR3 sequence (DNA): TGTGCCAGCAGCACAGGGGGGGCCCAAGAGACCCAGTACTTC. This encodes CASSTGGAQETQYF. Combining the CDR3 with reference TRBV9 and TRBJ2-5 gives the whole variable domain DSGVTQTPKHLITATGQRVTLRCSPRSGDLSVYWYQQSLDQGLQFLIQYYNGEERAKGNILERFSAQQFPDLHSELNLSSLELGDSALYFCASSTGGAQETQYFGPGTRLLVL.

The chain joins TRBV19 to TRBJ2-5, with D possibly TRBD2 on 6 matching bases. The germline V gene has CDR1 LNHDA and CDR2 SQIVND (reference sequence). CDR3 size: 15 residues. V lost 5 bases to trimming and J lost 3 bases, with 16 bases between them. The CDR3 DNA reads TGTGCCAGTAGTGCGGGACGTATAACAAAAGAGACCCAGTACTTC. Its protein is CASSAGRITKETQYF.

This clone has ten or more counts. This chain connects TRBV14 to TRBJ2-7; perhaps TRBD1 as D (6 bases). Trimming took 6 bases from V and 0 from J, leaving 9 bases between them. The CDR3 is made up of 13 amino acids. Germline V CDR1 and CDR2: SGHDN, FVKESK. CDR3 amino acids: CASRAGASYEQYF. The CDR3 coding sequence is TGTGCCAGCAGAGCAGGGGCCTCCTACGAGCAGTACTTC.

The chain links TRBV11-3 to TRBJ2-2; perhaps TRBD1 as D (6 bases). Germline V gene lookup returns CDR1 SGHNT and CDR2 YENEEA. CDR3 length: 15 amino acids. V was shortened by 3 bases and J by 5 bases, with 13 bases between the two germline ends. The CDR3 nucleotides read TGTGCCAGCAGCTTTACAGGGACCCCGACCGGGGAGCTGTTTTTT. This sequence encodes CASSFTGTPTGELFF.